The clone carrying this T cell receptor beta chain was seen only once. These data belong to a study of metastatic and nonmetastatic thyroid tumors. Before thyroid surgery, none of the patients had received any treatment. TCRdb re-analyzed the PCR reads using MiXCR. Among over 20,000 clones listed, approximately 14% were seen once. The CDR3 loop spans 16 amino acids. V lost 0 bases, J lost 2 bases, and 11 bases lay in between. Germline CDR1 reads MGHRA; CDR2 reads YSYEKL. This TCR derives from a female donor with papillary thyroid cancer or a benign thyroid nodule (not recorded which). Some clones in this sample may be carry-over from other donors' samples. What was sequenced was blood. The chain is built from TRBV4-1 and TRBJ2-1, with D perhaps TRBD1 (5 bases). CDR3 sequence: CASSQDLTGPYNEQFF. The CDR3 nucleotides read TGCGCCAGCAGCCAAGATCTAACAGGCCCCTACAATGAGCAGTTCTTC.